This T cell receptor (beta chain) was documented in a study of cytomegalovirus exposure and HLA in healthy donors. Notes on the study in general: Cytomegalovirus association was listed for 170 or so TCR beta chains.

Trimming left V 5 bases short and J 4 bases short, with 14 bases between. Germline V lookup: CDR1 GTSNPN, CDR2 SVGIG (reference sequence). The CDR3 contains 14 residues. The PCR ran on 60 Vbeta and 13 Jbeta primers. Original processing notes: An analysis that came later counted 77 million or so unique TCR beta chains, around 12 million shared. Libraries were prepared by immunoSEQ multiplex PCR; TCRdb keeps only in-frame clonotypes and omits some of them. The D gene and trimming were derived from the DNA, and the V and J assignments and clone size from that table. The data contain roughly 150,000 clones, roughly 79% of them singletons. Sampled while nominally healthy, donors likely had unrecorded immune exposures. Details on this clone: Its antigen is still unknown.

The source is a woman aged 40 to 50 in good health and CMV-seronegative. The chain has TRBV30 and TRBJ2-2; TRBD2 is a possible D gene (6 bases). The material sequenced was PBMCs. In nucleotides, the CDR3 is TGTGCCTGGGGGGGGACCCCGATCACCGGGGAGCTGTTTTTT. As protein: CAWGGTPITGELFF.